This T cell receptor beta chain was found in a study of T-cell reconstitution after alpha-beta-depleted transplantation in children. Study findings and constraints: TCRbeta diversity was high at day 60 in some patients (a result of surviving recipient T cells and thymic progenitors). About two months after transplant, alpha-beta T cells reportedly came from several hundred expanded graft clones.

As concerns this clonotype: Antigen specificity is unknown.

It was with unique molecular identifiers that the TCRbeta library was prepared. One entry per CDR3 protein, called by TCRdb with MiXCR from the PCR reads. The data show 90,000 to 100,000 distinct CDR3 sequences, with under 25% seen just once and 20% to 25% held by the top ten. Germline loops: CDR1 SGHRS, CDR2 YFSETQ. The V and J ends lost 2 bases and 1 base, in that order; junction bases with no gene match: 5. This CDR3 is 16 amino acids long. This receptor was obtained from a boy under 10 years old with acute lymphoblastic leukemia, due to receive a stem cell transplant. V and J are TRBV5-1 and TRBJ2-3; 9 bases agree with TRBD2. This specimen was PBMCs, taken before TCRalphabeta/CD19-depleted stem cell transplant. CDR3 in DNA: TGCGCCAGCAGCTTCGGGACTAGCTCTCGCACAGATACGCAGTATTTT. Translating gives CASSFGTSSRTDTQYF.